The 5 T cell receptor beta chains reported below all come from one sample, sequenced in a study of cytomegalovirus exposure and HLA in healthy donors. The PCR made use of 60 Vbeta and 13 Jbeta primers. Profiled with immunoSEQ multiplex PCR; TCRdb holds only in-frame clones, not every one. In total, the table holds tens of thousands of clones. The sequenced material came from PBMCs. These receptors were obtained from a female donor in good health and CMV-seropositive.

This chain uses TRBV18 with TRBJ2-6; the D gene is possibly TRBD1 (6 bases). The CDR3 covers 18 residues. Trimming stripped 4 bases from V and 0 bases from J, with 16 bases between. Germline CDR1 KGHSH, CDR2 LQKENI. CDR3 sequence: CASSRETGIGSGANVLTF. Here the CDR3 DNA reads TGTGCCAGCTCACGGGAGACAGGTATAGGCTCTGGGGCCAACGTCCTGACTTTC.

This sequence joins TRBV5-6 and TRBJ2-5; D is ambiguous. Trimming shortened V by 1 base and J by 2 bases, and 6 bases separated the two germline ends. Germline V lookup: CDR1 SGHDT, CDR2 YYEEEE. CDR3 length: 13 residues. In DNA form, the CDR3 reads TGTGCCAGCAGCTTGTGGCAGCAAGAGACCCAGTACTTC. Its translation: CASSLWQQETQYF.

The chain couples TRBV4-2 to TRBJ2-1, with D maybe TRBD1 (5 bases). Germline assignment: CDR1 LGHNA and CDR2 YNFKEQ. The CDR3 loop spans 14 amino acids. V was clipped by 0 bases and J by 4 bases, with 7 bases between them. Here the CDR3 DNA reads TGTGCCAGCAGCCAAGAGGCAGGGTACAATGAGCAGTTCTTC. It encodes CASSQEAGYNEQFF.

V and J are TRBV19 and TRBJ2-1; the match to TRBD2 covers 7 bases. This CDR3 region has 16 residues. Trimming cost V 3 bases and J 8 bases; bases outside gene matches: 13. CDR1 is LNHDA, CDR2 SQIVND, per germline (reference sequence). The CDR3: CASSIQGGSPRDEQFF. Written as DNA, the CDR3 is TGTGCCAGTAGTATCCAGGGCGGGAGTCCAAGGGATGAGCAGTTCTTC. The variable domain in full, completed from reference TRBV19 and TRBJ2-1, reads DGGITQSPKYLFRKEGQNVTLSCEQNLNHDAMYWYRQDPGQGLRLIYYSQIVNDFQKGDIAEGYSVSREKKESFPLTVTSAQKNPTAFYLCASSIQGGSPRDEQFFGPGTRLTVL.

This sequence joins TRBV5-1 and TRBJ1-4; TRBD1 might be the D (5 bases). Germline loops: CDR1 SGHRS, CDR2 YFSETQ. The CDR3 sequence is 19 residues long. V was pared by 0 bases and J by 3 bases, with 21 bases between. The DNA for the CDR3 is TGCGCCAGCAGCTTGGACAGGCGAAAATTTCTTGCGGCTAATGAAAAACTGTTTTTT. It is translated as CASSLDRRKFLAANEKLFF.